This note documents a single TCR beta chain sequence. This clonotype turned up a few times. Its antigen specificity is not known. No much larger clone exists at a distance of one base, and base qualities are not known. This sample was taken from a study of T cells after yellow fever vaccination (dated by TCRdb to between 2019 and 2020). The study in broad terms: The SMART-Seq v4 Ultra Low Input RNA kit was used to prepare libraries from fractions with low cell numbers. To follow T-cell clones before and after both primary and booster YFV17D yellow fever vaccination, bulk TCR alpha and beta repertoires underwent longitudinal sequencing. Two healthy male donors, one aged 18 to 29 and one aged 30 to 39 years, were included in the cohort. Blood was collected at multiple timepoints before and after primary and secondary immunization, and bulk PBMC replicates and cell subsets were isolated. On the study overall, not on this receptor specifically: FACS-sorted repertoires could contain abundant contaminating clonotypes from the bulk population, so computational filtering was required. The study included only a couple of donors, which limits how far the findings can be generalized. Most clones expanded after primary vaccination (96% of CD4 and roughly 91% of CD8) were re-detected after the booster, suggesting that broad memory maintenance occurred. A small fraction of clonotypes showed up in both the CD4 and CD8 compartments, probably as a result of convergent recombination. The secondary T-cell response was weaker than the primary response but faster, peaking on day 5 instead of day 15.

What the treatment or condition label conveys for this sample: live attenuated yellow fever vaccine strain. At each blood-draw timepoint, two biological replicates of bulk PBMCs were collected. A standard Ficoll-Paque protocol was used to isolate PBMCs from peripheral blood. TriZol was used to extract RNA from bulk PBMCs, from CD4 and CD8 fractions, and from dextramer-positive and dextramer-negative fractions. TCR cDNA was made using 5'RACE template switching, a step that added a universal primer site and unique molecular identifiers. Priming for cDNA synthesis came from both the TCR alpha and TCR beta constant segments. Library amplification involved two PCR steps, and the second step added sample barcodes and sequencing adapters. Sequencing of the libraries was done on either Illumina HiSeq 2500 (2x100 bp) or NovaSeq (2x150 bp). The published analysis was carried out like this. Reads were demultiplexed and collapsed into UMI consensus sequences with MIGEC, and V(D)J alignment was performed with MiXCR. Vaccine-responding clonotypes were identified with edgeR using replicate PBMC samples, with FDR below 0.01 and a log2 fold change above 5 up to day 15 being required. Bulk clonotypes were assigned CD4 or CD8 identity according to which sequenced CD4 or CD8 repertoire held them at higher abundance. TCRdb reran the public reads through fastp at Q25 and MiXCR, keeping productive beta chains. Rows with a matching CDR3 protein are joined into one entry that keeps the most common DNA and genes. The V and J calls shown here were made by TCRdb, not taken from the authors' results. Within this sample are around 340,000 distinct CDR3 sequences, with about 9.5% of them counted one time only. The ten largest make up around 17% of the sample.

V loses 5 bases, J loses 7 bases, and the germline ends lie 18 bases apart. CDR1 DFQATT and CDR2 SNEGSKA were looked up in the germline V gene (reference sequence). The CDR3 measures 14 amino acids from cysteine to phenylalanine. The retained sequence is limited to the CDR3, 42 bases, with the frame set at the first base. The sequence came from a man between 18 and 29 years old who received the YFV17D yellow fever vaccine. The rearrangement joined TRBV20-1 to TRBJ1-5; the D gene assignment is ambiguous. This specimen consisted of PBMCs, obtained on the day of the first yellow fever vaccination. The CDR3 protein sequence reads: CSAQTAQLGQPQHF. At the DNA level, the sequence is TGCAGTGCTCAAACAGCCCAGCTTGGGCAGCCCCAGCATTTT.